Sequencing of this TCR beta chain was carried out in a study of blood T cell repertoires in COVID-19. The germline gives CDR1 MNHEY, CDR2 SMNVEV (reference sequence). The CDR3 is 12 residues long. V lost 6 bases to trimming and J lost 6 bases, with 12 bases between them. Clones were sequenced by immunoSEQ multiplex PCR, and TCRdb holds only the in-frame ones, with some missing. The sample shows about 200,000 clones, 85% of them seen only once. Seattle's cohort entered during active infection and was followed longitudinally. V gene TRBV27 combines with J gene TRBJ2-7, with D uncertain. The TCR sequence derives from a man in his sixties with COVID-19, enrolled during active disease. The material sequenced was peripheral blood. CDR3: CASSSSYGEQYF. In DNA, the CDR3 is TGTGCCAGCAGCTCTTCCTACGGCGAGCAGTACTTC.